The sequence of this T cell receptor (beta chain) was determined in a study of T-cell memory formation after mild COVID-19. This clonotype was picked up a small number of times. V gave up 7 bases and J gave up 0 bases, with 24 bases separating them. The CDR3 loop spans 18 amino acids. The germline CDR1 and CDR2 sequences are MNHEY and SVGAGI. MiXCR, run by TCRdb on the 5' RACE reads, gives a single entry per CDR3 protein. The data show 180,000 or so distinct CDR3 sequences, 11% seen once. J is TRBJ1-1 and V is TRBV6-5; D gene unclear. This TCR derives from a man between 18 and 29 years old who had mild COVID-19 (a few samples of this study predate the infection). Cell type and time point are not known. The sample was PBMCs or a T cell subset sorted from them (not recorded which). The CDR3 region has the DNA TGTGCCAGCATTAGGCGCTGGGGTACCGCGGTAATGAACACTGAAGCTTTCTTT. Amino acid sequence: CASIRRWGTAVMNTEAFF.